This T cell receptor (beta chain) was observed in a study of blood T cell repertoires in COVID-19. The V gene's germline CDR1 is SNHLY and CDR2 FYNNEI. V was shortened by 6 bases and J by 5 bases, with 7 bases between the two germline ends. The CDR3 runs to 12 residues. TCRdb's table, derived via immunoSEQ multiplex PCR, lists solely in-frame clones and lacks some. The sample lists roughly 230,000 clones, approximately 83% occurring once. This chain joins TRBV2 and TRBJ2-2, with D unresolved. The TCR was taken from a man aged 50 to 60 who had recovered from COVID-19. The source material was PBMCs or T cells enriched from blood (not recorded which). The CDR3 DNA reads TGTGCCAGCAGCGCGGAAACCGGGGAGCTGTTTTTT. Translation: CASSAETGELFF.